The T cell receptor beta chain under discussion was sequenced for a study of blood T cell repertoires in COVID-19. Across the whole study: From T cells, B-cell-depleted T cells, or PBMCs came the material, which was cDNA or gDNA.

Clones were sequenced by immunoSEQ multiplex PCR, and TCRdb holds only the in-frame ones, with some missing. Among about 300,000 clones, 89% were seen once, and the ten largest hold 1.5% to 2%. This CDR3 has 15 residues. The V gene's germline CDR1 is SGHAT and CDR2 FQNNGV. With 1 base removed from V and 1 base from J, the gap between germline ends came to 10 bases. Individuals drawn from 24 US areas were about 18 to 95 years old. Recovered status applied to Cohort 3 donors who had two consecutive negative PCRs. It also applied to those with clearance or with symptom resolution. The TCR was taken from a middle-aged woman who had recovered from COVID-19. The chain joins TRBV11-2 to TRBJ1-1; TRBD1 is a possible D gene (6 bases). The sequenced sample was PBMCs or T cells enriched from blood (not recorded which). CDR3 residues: CASSLGTVGNTEAFF. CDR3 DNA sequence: TGTGCCAGCAGCTTAGGGACAGTGGGGAACACTGAAGCTTTCTTT.